This T cell receptor (beta chain) was sequenced during a study of tumor-infiltrating lymphocytes in oesophageal squamous cell carcinoma. Trimming stripped 3 bases from V and 2 bases from J, with 14 bases between. The CDR3 has 15 amino acids. Per the germline V gene, CDR1 is SGHRS and CDR2 is YFSETQ. Each CDR3 protein gets one entry after TCRdb re-called the PCR reads with MiXCR. In the table there are 15,000 to 20,000 distinct CDR3 sequences, about 42% of which are singletons. The sample holds many counts of this clonotype. This receptor was taken from a female donor with esophageal squamous cell carcinoma. Sequencing was done on a sample of normal esophageal tissue next to the tumor. The chain uses TRBV5-1 and TRBJ2-5, with D unclear. CDR3 sequence (DNA): TGCGCCAGCAGCTCGGACCGTGTGGGGCAAGAGACCCAGTACTTC. Its protein is CASSSDRVGQETQYF.